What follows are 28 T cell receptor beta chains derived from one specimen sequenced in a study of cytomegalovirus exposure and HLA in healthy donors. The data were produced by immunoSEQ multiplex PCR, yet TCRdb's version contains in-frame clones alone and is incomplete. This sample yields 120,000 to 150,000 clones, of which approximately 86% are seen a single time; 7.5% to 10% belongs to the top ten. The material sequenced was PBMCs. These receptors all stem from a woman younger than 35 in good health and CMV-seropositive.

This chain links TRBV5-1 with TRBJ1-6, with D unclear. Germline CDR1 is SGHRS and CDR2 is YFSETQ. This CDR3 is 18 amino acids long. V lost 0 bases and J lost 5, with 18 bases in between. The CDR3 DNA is TGCGCCAGCAGCTTGGGTGAGCGGTCATCCAGCAATAATTCACCCCTCCACTTT. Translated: CASSLGERSSSNNSPLHF.

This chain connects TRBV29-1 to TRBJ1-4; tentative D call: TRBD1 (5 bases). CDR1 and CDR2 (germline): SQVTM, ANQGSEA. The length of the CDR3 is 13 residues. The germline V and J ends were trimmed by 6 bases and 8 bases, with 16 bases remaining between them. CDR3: CSVEGLRGEKLFF. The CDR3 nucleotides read TGCAGCGTGGAGGGACTGAGGGGAGAAAAACTGTTTTTT.

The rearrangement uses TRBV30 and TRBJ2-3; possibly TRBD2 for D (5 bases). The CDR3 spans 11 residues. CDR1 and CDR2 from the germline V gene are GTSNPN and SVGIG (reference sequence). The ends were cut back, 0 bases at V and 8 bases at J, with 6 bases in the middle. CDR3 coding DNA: TGTGCCTGGAGTGTGGGAGCTACGCAGTATTTT. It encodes CAWSVGATQYF.

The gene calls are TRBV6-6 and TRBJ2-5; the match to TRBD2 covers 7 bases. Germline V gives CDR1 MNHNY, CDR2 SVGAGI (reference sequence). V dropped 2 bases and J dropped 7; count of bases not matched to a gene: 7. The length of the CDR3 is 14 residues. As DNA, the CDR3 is TGTGCCAGCAGTTACGGGGAGGGTCTGGGGACCCAGTACTTC. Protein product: CASSYGEGLGTQYF.

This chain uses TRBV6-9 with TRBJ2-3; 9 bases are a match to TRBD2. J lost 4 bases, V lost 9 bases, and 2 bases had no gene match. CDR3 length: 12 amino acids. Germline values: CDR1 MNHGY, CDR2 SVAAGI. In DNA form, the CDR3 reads TGTGCCAGGAAGCGGGGGGCAGATACGCAGTATTTT. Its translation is CARKRGADTQYF.

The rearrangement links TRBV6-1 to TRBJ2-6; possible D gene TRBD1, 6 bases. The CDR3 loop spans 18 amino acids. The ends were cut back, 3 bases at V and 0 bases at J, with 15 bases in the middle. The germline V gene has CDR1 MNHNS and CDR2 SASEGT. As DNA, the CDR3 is TGTGCCAGCAGTGAGGACAGCCCTTTGATCTCTGGGGCCAACGTCCTGACTTTC. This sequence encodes CASSEDSPLISGANVLTF.

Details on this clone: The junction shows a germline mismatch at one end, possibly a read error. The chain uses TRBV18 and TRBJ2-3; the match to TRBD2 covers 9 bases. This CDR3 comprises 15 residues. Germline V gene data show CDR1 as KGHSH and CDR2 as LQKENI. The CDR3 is CASSPLGTSKDTQYF. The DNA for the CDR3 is TGTGCCAGCTCACCACTAGGGACTAGCAAAGATACGCAGTATTTT.

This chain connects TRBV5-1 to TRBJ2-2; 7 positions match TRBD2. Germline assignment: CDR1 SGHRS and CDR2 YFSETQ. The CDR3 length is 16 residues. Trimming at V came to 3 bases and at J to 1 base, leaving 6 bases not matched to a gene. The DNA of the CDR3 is TGCGCCAGCAGCTCCCCTAGCGGTCAGAACACCGGGGAGCTGTTTTTT. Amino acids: CASSSPSGQNTGELFF.

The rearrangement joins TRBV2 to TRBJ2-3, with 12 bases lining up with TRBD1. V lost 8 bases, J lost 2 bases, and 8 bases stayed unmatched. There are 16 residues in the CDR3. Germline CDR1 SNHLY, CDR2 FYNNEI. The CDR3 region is CASFIAGQGATDTQYF. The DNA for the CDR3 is TGTGCCAGCTTTATAGCGGGACAGGGGGCCACAGATACGCAGTATTTT. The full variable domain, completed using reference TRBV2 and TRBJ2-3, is EPEVTQTPSHQVTQMGQEVILRCVPISNHLYFYWYRQILGQKVEFLVSFYNNEISEKSEIFDDQFSVERPDGSNFTLKIRSTKLEDSAMYFCASFIAGQGATDTQYFGPGTRLTVL.

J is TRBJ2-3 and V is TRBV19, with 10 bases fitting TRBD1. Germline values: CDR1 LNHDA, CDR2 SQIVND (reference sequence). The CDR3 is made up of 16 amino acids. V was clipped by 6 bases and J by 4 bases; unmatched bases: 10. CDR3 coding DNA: TGTGCCAGTAGCCAGGGGGACAGGGGATGGGCAGATACGCAGTATTTT. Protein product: CASSQGDRGWADTQYF.

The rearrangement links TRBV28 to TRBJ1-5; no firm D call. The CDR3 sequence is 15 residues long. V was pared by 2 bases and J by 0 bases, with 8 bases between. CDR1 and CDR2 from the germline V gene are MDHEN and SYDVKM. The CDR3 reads CASSLGTVSNQPQHF. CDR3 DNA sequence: TGTGCCAGCAGTTTAGGCACCGTTAGCAATCAGCCCCAGCATTTT.

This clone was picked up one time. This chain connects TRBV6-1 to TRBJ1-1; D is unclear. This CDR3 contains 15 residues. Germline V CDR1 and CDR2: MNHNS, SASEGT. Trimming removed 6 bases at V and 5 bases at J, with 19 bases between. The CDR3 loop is CASSARAGEVTEAFF. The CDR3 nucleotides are TGTGCCAGCAGCGCCCGGGCTGGGGAGGTTACTGAAGCTTTCTTT.

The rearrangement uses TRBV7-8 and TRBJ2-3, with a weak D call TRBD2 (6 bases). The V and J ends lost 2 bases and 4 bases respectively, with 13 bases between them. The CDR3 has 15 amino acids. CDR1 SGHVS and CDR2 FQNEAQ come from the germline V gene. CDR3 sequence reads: CASSLRLEPADTQYF. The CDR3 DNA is TGTGCCAGCAGCTTAAGACTAGAACCGGCAGATACGCAGTATTTT.

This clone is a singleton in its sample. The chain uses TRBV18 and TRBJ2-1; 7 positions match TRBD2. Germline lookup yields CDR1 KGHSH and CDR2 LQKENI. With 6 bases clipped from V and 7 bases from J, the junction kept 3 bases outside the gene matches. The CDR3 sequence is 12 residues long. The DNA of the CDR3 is TGTGCCAGCTCGACCGGGGGGAATGAGCAGTTCTTC. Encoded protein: CASSTGGNEQFF.

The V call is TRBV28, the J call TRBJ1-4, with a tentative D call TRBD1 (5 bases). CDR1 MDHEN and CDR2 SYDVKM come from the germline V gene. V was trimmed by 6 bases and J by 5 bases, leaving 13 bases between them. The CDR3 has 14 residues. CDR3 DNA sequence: TGTGCCAGCAGAACGGGGGGGGGAAATGAAAAACTGTTTTTT. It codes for CASRTGGGNEKLFF.

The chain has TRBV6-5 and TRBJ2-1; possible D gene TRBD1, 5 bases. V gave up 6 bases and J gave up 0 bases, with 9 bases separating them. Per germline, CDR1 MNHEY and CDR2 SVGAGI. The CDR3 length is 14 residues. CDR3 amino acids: CASRPDSSYNEQFF. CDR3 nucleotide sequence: TGTGCCAGCAGACCAGACAGCTCCTACAATGAGCAGTTCTTC.

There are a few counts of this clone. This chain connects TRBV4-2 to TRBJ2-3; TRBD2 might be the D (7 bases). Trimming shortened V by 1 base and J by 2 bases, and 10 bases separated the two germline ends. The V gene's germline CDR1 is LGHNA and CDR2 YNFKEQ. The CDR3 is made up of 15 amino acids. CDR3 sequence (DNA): TGTGCCAGCAGCCAAGCGGGGGGCCCCACAGATACGCAGTATTTT. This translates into CASSQAGGPTDTQYF.

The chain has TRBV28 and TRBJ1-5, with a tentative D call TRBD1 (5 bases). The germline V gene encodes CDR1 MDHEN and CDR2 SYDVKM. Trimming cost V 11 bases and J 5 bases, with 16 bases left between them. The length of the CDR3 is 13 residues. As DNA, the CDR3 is TGTGCCCTTGGAAGGGGCAGGGATCAGCCCCAGCATTTT. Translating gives CALGRGRDQPQHF.

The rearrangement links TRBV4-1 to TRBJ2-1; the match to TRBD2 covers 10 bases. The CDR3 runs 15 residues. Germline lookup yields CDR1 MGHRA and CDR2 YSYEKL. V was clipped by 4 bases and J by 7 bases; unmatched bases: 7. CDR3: CASSRLSGGMNEQFF. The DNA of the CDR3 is TGCGCCAGCAGCCGCCTTAGCGGGGGGATGAATGAGCAGTTCTTC.

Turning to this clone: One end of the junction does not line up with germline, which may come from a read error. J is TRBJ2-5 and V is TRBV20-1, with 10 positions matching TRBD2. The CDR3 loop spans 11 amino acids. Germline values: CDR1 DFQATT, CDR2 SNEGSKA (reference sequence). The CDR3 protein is CSARVLAGEHF. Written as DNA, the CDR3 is TGCAGTGCTAGAGTGCTAGCGGGGGAGCACTTC.

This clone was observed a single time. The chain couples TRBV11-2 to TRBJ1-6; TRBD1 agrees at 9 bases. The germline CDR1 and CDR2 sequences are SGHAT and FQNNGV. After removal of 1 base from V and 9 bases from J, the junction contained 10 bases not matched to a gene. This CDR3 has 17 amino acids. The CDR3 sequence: CASSLAWEYRGRSPLHF. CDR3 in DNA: TGTGCCAGCAGCTTAGCCTGGGAGTACAGGGGGCGTTCACCCCTCCACTTT.

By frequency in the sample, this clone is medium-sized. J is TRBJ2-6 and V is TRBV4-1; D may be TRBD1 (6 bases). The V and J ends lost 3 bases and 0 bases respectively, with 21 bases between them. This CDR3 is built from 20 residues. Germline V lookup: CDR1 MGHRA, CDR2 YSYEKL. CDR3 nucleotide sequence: TGCGCCAGCAGCCATCCCTCAATGGACAGAAAAAACTCTGGGGCCAACGTCCTGACTTTC. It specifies CASSHPSMDRKNSGANVLTF.

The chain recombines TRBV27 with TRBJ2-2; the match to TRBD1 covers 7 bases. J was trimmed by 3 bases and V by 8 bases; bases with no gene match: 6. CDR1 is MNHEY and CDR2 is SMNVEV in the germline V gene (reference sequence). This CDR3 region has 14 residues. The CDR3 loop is CASGKGQYTGELFF. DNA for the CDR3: TGTGCCAGCGGGAAGGGACAGTACACCGGGGAGCTGTTTTTT.

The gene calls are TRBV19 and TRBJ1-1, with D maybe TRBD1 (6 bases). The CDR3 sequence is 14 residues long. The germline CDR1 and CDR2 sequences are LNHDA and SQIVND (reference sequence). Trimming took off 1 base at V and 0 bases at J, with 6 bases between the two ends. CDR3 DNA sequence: TGTGCCAGTAGTATAGGGGACATGAACACTGAAGCTTTCTTT. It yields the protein CASSIGDMNTEAFF.

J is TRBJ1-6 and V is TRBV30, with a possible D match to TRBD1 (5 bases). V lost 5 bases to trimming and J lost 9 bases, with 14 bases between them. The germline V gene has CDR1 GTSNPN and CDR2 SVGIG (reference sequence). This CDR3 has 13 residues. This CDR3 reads CAWAYQGTSPLHF. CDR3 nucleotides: TGTGCCTGGGCCTACCAGGGAACTTCACCCCTCCACTTT.

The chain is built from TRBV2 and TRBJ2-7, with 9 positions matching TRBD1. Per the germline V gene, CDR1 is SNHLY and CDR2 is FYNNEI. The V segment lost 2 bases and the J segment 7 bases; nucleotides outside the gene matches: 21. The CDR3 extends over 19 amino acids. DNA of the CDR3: TGTGCCAGCAGTGAACCATTACCGGGACAGGGAATCGCCTCTTGGGAGCAGTACTTC. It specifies CASSEPLPGQGIASWEQYF.

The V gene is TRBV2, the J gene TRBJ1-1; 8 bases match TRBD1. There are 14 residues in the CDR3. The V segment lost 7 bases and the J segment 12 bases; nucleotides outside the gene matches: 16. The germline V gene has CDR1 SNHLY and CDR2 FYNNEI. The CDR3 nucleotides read TGTGCCAGCAAACCTCGTCCCAGGGGGCAGGGAACTTTCTTT. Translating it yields CASKPRPRGQGTFF. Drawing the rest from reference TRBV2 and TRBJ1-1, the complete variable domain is EPEVTQTPSHQVTQMGQEVILRCVPISNHLYFYWYRQILGQKVEFLVSFYNNEISEKSEIFDDQFSVERPDGSNFTLKIRSTKLEDSAMYFCASKPRPRGQGTFFGQGTRLTVV.

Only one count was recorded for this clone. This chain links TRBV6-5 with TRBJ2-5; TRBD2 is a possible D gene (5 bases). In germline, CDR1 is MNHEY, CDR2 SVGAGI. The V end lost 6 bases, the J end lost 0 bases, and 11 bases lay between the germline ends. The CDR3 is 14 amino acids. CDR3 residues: CASSRRGYQETQYF. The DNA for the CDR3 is TGTGCCAGCAGCCGCCGGGGTTACCAAGAGACCCAGTACTTC.